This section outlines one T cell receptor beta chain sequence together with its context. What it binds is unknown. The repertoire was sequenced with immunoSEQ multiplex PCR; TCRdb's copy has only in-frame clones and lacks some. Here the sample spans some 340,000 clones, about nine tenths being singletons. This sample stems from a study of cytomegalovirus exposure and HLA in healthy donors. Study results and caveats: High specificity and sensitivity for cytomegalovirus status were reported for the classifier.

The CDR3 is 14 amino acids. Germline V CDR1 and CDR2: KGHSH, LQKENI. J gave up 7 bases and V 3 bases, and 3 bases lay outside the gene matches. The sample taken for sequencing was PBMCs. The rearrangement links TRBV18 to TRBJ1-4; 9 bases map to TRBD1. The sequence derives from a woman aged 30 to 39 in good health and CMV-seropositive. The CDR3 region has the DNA TGTGCCAGCTCACCTAACAGGGGGCGTGAAAAACTGTTTTTT. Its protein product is CASSPNRGREKLFF.